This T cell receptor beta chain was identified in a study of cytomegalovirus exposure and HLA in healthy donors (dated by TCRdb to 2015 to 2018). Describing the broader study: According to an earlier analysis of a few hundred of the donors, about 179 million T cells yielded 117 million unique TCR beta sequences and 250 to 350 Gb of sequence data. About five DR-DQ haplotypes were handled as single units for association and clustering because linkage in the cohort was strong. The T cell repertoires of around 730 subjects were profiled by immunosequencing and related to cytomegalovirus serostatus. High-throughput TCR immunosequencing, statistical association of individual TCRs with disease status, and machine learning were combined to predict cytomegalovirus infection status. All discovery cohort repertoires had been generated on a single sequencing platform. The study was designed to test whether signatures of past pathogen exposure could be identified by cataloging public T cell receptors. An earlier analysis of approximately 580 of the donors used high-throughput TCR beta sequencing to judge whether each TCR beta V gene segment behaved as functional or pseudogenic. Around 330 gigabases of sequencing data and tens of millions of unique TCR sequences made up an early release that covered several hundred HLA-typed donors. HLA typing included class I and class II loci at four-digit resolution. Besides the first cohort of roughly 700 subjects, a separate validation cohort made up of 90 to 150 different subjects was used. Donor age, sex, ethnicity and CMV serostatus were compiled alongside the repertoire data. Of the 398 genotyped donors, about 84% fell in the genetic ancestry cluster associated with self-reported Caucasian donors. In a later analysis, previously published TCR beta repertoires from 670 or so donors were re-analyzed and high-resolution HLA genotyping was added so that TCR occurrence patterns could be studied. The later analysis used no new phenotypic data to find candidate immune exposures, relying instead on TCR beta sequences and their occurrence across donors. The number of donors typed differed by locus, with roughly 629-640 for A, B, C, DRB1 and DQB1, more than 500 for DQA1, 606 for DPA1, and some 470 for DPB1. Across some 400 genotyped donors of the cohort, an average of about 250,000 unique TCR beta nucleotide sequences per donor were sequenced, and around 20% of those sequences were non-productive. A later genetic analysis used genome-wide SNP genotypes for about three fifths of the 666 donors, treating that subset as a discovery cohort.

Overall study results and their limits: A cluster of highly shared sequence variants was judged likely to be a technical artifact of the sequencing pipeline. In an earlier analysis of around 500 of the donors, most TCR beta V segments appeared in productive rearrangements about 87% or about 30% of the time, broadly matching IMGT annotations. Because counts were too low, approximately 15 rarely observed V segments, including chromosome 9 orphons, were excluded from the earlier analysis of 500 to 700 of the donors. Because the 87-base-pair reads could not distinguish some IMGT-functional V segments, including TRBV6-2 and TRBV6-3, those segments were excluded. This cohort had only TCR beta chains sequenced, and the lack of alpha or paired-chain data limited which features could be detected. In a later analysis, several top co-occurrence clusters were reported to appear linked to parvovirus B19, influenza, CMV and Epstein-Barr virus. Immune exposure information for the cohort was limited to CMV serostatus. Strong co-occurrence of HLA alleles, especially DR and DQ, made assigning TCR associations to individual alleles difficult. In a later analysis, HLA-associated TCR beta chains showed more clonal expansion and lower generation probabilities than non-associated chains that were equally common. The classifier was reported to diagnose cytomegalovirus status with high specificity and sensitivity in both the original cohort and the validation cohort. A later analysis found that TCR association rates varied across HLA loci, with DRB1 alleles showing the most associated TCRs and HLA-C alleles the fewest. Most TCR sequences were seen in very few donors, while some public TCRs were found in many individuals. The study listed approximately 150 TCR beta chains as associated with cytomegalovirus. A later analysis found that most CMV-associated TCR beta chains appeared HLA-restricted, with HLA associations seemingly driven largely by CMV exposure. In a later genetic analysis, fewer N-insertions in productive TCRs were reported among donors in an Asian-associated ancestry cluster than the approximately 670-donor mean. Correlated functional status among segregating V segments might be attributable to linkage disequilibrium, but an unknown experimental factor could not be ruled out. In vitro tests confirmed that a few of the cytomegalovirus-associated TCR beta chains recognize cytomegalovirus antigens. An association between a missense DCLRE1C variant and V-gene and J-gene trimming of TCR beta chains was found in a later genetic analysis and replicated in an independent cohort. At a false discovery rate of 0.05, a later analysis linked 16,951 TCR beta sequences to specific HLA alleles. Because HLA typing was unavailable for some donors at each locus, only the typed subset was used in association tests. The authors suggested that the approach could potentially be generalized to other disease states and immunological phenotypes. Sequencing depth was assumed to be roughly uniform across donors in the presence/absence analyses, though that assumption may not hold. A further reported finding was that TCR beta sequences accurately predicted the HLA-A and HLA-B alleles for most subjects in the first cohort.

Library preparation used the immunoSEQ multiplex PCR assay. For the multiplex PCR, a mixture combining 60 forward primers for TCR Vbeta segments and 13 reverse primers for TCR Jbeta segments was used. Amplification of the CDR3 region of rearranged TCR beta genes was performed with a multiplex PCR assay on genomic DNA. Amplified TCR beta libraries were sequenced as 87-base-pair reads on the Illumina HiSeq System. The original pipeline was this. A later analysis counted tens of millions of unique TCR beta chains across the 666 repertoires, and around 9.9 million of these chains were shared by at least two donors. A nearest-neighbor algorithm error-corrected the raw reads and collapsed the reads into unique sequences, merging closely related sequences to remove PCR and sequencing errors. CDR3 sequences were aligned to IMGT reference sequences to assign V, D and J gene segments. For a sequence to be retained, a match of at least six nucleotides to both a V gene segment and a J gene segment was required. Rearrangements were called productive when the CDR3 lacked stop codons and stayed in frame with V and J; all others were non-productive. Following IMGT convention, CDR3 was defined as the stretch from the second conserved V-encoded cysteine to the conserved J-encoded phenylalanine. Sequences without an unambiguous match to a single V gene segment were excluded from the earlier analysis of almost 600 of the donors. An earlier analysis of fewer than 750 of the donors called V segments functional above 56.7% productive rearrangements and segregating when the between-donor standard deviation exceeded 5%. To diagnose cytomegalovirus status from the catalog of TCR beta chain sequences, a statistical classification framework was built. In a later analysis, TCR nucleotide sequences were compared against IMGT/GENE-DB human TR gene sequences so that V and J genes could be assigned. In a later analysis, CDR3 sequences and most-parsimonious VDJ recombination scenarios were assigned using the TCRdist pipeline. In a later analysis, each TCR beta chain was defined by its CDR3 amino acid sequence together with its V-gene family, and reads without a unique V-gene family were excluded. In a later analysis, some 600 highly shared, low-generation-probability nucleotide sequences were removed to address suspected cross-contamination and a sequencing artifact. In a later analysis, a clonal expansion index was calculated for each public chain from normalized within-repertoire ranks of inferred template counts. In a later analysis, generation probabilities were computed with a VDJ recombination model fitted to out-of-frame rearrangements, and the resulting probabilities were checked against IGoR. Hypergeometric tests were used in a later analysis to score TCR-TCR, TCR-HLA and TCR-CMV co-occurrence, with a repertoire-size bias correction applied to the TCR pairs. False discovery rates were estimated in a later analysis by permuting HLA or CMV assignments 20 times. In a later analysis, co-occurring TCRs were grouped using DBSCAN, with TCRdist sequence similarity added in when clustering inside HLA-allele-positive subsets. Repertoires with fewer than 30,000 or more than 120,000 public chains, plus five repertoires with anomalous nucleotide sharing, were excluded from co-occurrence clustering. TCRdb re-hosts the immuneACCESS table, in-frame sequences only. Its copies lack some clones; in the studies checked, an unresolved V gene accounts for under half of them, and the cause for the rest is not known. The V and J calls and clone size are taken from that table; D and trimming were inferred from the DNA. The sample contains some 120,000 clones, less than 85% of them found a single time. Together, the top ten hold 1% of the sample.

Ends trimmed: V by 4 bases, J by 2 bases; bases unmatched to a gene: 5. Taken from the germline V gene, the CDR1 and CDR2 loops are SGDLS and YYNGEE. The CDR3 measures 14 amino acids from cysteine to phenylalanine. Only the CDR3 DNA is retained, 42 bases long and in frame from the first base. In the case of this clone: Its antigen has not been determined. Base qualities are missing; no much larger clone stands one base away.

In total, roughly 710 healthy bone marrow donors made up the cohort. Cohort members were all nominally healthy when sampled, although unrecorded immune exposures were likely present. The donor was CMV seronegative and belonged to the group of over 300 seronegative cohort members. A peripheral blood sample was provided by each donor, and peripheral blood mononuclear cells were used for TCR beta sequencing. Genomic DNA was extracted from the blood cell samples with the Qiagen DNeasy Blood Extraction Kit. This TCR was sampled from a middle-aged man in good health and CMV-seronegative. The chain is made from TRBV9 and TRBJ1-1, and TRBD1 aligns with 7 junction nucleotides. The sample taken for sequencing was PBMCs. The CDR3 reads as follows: CASSPRDSNTEAFF. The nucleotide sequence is TGTGCCAGCAGCCCCCGGGACAGTAACACTGAAGCTTTCTTT.